This T cell receptor (beta chain) was documented in a study of shared clonotypes between healthy human individuals. Overall study: Donors were a couple of women and a few men aged 18 to 49.

Turning to this clone: Its matching antigen is unknown.

This CDR3 contains 16 residues. Germline lookup yields CDR1 SGHDT and CDR2 YYEEEE. The ends lost 4 bases at V and 8 bases at J; junction bases unmatched: 10. Assay execution took place at the deep level. Sequencing was performed with immunoSEQ multiplex PCR; in TCRdb, only in-frame clones are kept and a portion is missing. This repertoire shows 900,000 to 1,200,000 clones, around 78% found once; its top ten account for under 0.8%. HIV-negative, healthy adults without recent acute infections or vaccinations were the donors. Study-wide findings and caveats: Since donors were few, the genetic and exposure-history diversity represented was limited.

Sequencing input: memory CD4+ T cells from PBMCs. The subset denotes: CD45RA-negative fraction. The chain combines TRBV5-6 with TRBJ2-1, with TRBD2 matching over 12 bases. This clonotype was sampled from a man between 18 and 35 years old in good health. Some clones in this sample may be carry-over from other donors' samples. The CDR3 coding sequence is TGTGCCAGCAGCCCCCTGACTAGCGGGAGTTTTGATGAGCAGTTCTTC. Amino acids: CASSPLTSGSFDEQFF.